This T cell receptor beta chain emerged from a study of T-cell reconstitution after alpha-beta-depleted transplantation in children. This clonotype was picked up a small number of times. Its specificity is unknown. As it was prepared, the TCRbeta library received unique molecular identifiers. TCRdb reprocessed the PCR reads with MiXCR, giving one entry per CDR3 protein. The sample consists of 100,000 or so distinct CDR3 sequences, about 25% of them appearing once. Trimming took 0 bases from V and 7 from J, leaving 6 bases between them. The CDR3 loop spans 11 amino acids. CDR1 and CDR2 from the germline V gene are DFQATT and SNEGSKA (reference sequence). Findings and caveats of the study: T cells produced anew were the main source of T-cell counts and diversity one year after transplant.

Specimen: PBMCs, collected before TCRalphabeta/CD19-depleted stem cell transplant. The chain recombines TRBV20-1 with TRBJ1-2; the D is unclear. The receptor was derived from a boy aged 2 to 10 with acute lymphoblastic leukemia, due to receive a stem cell transplant. The CDR3 here is CSARDSSGYTF. CDR3 bases: TGCAGTGCTAGAGATTCAAGTGGCTACACCTTC.